Listed below are T cell receptor beta chains from one sample, sequenced in a study of radiation and T cells in renal cell carcinoma. Libraries were prepared by immunoSEQ multiplex PCR; TCRdb keeps only in-frame clonotypes and omits some of them. The sample holds about 83,000 clones, less than 90% seen once. Here the sequenced sample was blood, taken from a patient whose treatment included radiotherapy and nephrectomy. Receptors originate from an older woman with renal cell carcinoma. The CDR3 runs from the conserved cysteine through the conserved F or W. D genes are given only for firm matches. The size field is filled for only some rows; it gives once, few, many or a size class.

V	size	J	D	CDR3	DNA
TRBV13	few	TRBJ1-1	.	CASSFDGLSGTEAFF	TGTGCCAGCAGCTTTGACGGCCTTTCTGGCACTGAAGCTTTCTTT
TRBV19	.	TRBJ1-4	TRBD1	CASSIGQGIEKLFF	TGTGCCAGTAGTATCGGACAGGGCATTGAAAAACTGTTTTTT
TRBV5-6	.	TRBJ1-1	TRBD1	CASSLLGAGGTEAFF	TGTGCCAGCAGCTTGTTAGGGGCAGGGGGGACTGAAGCTTTCTTT
TRBV28	.	TRBJ2-2	.	CASKKGPNTGELFF	TGTGCCAGCAAAAAGGGCCCGAACACCGGGGAGCTGTTTTTT
TRBV6-5	.	TRBJ2-7	TRBD2	CASSYGLAGGHEQYF	TGTGCCAGCAGTTACGGGCTAGCGGGAGGCCACGAGCAGTACTTC
TRBV29-1	.	TRBJ2-3	.	CSVEGGSLSTDTQYF	TGCAGCGTTGAGGGGGGTTCCCTTAGCACAGATACGCAGTATTTT
TRBV11-3	.	TRBJ2-7	TRBD2	CASSFGEGEQYF	TGTGCCAGCAGCTTCGGGGAGGGCGAGCAGTACTTC
TRBV2	.	TRBJ2-5	.	CASSRTAGETQYF	TGTGCCAGCAGCAGGACGGCCGGAGAGACCCAGTACTTC
TRBV10-3	.	TRBJ1-1	.	CASRGAPDTEAFF	TGTGCCTCCCGGGGGGCGCCGGATACTGAAGCTTTCTTT
TRBV7-6	.	TRBJ1-2	.	CASSLAVGNGYTF	TGTGCCAGCAGCTTAGCGGTGGGGAATGGCTACACCTTC
TRBV19	once	TRBJ1-5	.	CASRVPEGVYSNQPQHF	TGTGCCAGTAGGGTTCCTGAGGGAGTTTATAGCAATCAGCCCCAGCATTTT
TRBV19	.	TRBJ2-1	TRBD1	CASSIDRGTGSSEQFF	TGTGCCAGTAGTATAGATCGGGGGACAGGGTCCTCTGAGCAGTTCTTC
TRBV19	.	TRBJ2-7	TRBD1	CASSGRDRSYEQYF	TGTGCCAGTAGTGGAAGGGACAGATCCTACGAGCAGTACTTC
TRBV28	.	TRBJ2-7	.	CASSSSGIYEQYF	TGTGCCAGCAGTTCTTCAGGAATCTACGAGCAGTACTTC
TRBV11-1	.	TRBJ2-3	TRBD2	CASSLWRGGADTQYF	TGTGCCAGCAGCTTATGGCGGGGGGGGGCAGATACGCAGTATTTT
TRBV9	once	TRBJ1-1	.	CASSVAGGLNTEAFF	TGTGCCAGCAGCGTAGCGGGGGGGCTAAACACTGAAGCTTTCTTT
TRBV7-2	.	TRBJ1-3	TRBD1	CASSPRTGPGNTIYF	TGTGCCAGCAGCCCAAGGACAGGGCCTGGAAACACCATATATTTT
TRBV6-6	.	TRBJ1-3	.	CASSYQGSGNTIYF	TGTGCCAGCAGCTACCAAGGGTCTGGAAACACCATATATTTT
TRBV6-5	.	TRBJ1-2	.	CASSSLGYGYTF	TGTGCCAGCAGTTCCCTCGGGTATGGCTACACCTTC
TRBV7-3	once	TRBJ1-1	.	CASSFGENTEAFF	TGTGCCAGCAGCTTTGGCGAAAACACTGAAGCTTTCTTT
TRBV30	.	TRBJ2-5	TRBD2	CAWSVSLAGGKGETQYF	TGTGCCTGGAGTGTATCTCTAGCGGGAGGGAAGGGGGAGACCCAGTACTTC
TRBV18	.	TRBJ2-7	.	CASSPQDEQYF	TGTGCCAGCTCACCTCAGGACGAGCAGTACTTC
TRBV5-6	.	TRBJ1-1	TRBD1	CASSFRTGPEAFF	TGTGCCAGCAGCTTTCGGACAGGCCCTGAAGCTTTCTTT
TRBV6-1	.	TRBJ2-7	.	CASSEGEQIGYEQYF	TGTGCCAGCAGTGAAGGGGAACAGATCGGATACGAGCAGTACTTC
TRBV6-1	few	TRBJ2-4	TRBD1	CASSERQGKAKNIQYF	TGTGCCAGCAGTGAGAGACAGGGTAAAGCCAAAAACATTCAGTACTTC
TRBV4-2	.	TRBJ2-1	.	CASSRAGGPGEPYNEQFF	TGTGCCAGCAGCCGGGCAGGGGGTCCGGGAGAGCCCTACAATGAGCAGTTCTTC
TRBV11-2	once	TRBJ1-2	TRBD1	CASSSAGQSSYGYTF	TGTGCCAGCAGCTCCGCGGGACAGTCTAGCTATGGCTACACCTTC
TRBV5-6	.	TRBJ1-1	.	CASSLEKNTEAFF	TGTGCCAGCAGCTTGGAGAAGAACACTGAAGCTTTCTTT
TRBV5-1	.	TRBJ2-7	TRBD2	CASSLEPTGLAGAYEQYF	TGCGCCAGCAGCTTGGAGCCAACAGGGCTAGCGGGGGCATACGAGCAGTACTTC
TRBV7-9	.	TRBJ2-7	.	CASSLESSYEQYF	TGTGCCAGCAGCTTAGAGAGCTCCTACGAGCAGTACTTC
TRBV4-1	few	TRBJ2-1	.	CASSRGRGGRGKNEQFF	TGCGCCAGCAGCCGCGGGAGAGGGGGTAGGGGAAAGAATGAGCAGTTCTTC